Sequencing of this TCR beta chain was carried out in a study of T cell repertoires in cytomegalovirus infection. Study summary: It can be stated that public TCR beta signatures indicated CMV infection as well as a matching HLA type.

In TCRdb, the reads were re-called with MiXCR into one record per CDR3 protein. The table has hundreds of thousands of distinct CDR3 sequences, about a sixth seen once. Germline V gene data show CDR1 as KGHSH and CDR2 as LQKENI. V shed 4 bases and J shed 6 bases, with 10 bases lying between them. The CDR3 is 13 residues long. This clonotype originated in a human donor in good health (CMV status not recorded). Some clones in this sample may be carry-over from other donors' samples. The sequencing input was PBMCs. The V and J genes are TRBV18 and TRBJ2-1, with TRBD1 as a possible D gene (6 bases). This CDR3 reads CASSQGEINEQFF. CDR3 in DNA: TGTGCCAGCTCACAGGGGGAGATCAATGAGCAGTTCTTC.